These T cell receptor beta chains were read from a single sample in a study of blood T cell repertoires in COVID-19. This table comes from immunoSEQ multiplex PCR, and its TCRdb copy is limited to in-frame clones, with some not included. The table has about 270,000 clones, about 88% seen once. Sequencing was carried out using PBMCs or T cells enriched from blood (not recorded which). Every receptor here comes from a woman aged 45 to 65 who had recovered from COVID-19. CDR3s include the opening cysteine and the closing phenylalanine or tryptophan. A D gene is named only where the DNA matches it firmly. Part of the rows lack a size; the others show once, few, many or a class for expanded clones.

d_call j_call clone_size cdr3_length v_call cdr3_nt cdr3_aa
TRBD1 TRBJ1-4 NA 15 TRBV19 TGTGCCAGTACTGGGACAGGGCTAACTAATGAAAAACTGTTTTTT CASTGTGLTNEKLFF
TRBD1 TRBJ2-4 NA 14 TRBV18 TGTGCCAGCTCACCCCTGGACAGGGGTAACATTCAGTACTTC CASSPLDRGNIQYF
NA TRBJ2-1 NA 16 TRBV11-2 TGTGCCAGCAGCTCCCTAGCCCTATTCTCCTACAATGAGCAGTTCTTC CASSSLALFSYNEQFF
NA TRBJ2-3 NA 12 TRBV7-2 TGTGCCAGCAGCCTCAGCACAGATACGCAGTATTTT CASSLSTDTQYF
TRBD1 TRBJ2-2 NA 15 TRBV6-5 TGTGCCAGCAGGCGCCCGACAGGGGTCACCGGGGAGCTGTTTTTT CASRRPTGVTGELFF
TRBD1 TRBJ1-2 NA 13 TRBV5-1 TGCGCCAGCAGCTTGGATGGGACAGGGCCCGAGACCTTC CASSLDGTGPETF
TRBD2 TRBJ2-1 NA 14 TRBV24-1 TGTGCCACCAGTAGGGAGGGCCGTTACAATGAGCAGTTCTTC CATSREGRYNEQFF
NA TRBJ2-2 NA 14 TRBV7-2 TGTGCCAGCAGCTCGACAGCGAACACCGGGGAGCTGTTTTTT CASSSTANTGELFF
TRBD1 TRBJ1-2 few 17 TRBV7-8 TGTGCCAGCAGCCCCTACACAAGGGGACAGGGCCGGCCCGGCTACACCTTC CASSPYTRGQGRPGYTF
NA TRBJ2-7 NA 14 TRBV28 TGTGCCAGCAGTTTTGGGGGGACTGACTACGAGCAGTACTTC CASSFGGTDYEQYF
NA TRBJ2-1 NA 14 TRBV5-1 TGCGCCAGCACCAATGGCGGGGCATACAATGAGCAGTTCTTC CASTNGGAYNEQFF
TRBD1 TRBJ1-1 NA 15 TRBV28 TGTGCCAGCAGTTTAGCTGGGACAGGGAGCACTGAAGCTTTCTTT CASSLAGTGSTEAFF
NA TRBJ1-2 NA 11 TRBV5-5 TGTGCCAGCAGCTTGCACTCCGGCTACACCTTC CASSLHSGYTF
NA TRBJ1-2 NA 15 TRBV4-3 TGCGCCAGCAGCCAAGACCGGTTTAGAAACTATGGCTACACCTTC CASSQDRFRNYGYTF
TRBD1 TRBJ1-2 NA 15 TRBV5-8 TGTGCCAGCAGCTTGGGAGAAGGGGGCCCTTATGGCTACACCTTC CASSLGEGGPYGYTF
NA TRBJ2-4 NA 15 TRBV30 TGTGCCTGGAGTAAGATCGTAGCGGCCAAAAACATTCAGTACTTC CAWSKIVAAKNIQYF
TRBD2 TRBJ2-7 NA 16 TRBV4-3 TGCGCCAGCAGCCAAGAACCAGCGGGAGGGACCTACGAGCAGTACTTC CASSQEPAGGTYEQYF
TRBD1 TRBJ1-4 NA 15 TRBV5-6 TGTGCCAGCAACTTCATGCAGGGGGTTGGCGAAAAACTGTTTTTT CASNFMQGVGEKLFF